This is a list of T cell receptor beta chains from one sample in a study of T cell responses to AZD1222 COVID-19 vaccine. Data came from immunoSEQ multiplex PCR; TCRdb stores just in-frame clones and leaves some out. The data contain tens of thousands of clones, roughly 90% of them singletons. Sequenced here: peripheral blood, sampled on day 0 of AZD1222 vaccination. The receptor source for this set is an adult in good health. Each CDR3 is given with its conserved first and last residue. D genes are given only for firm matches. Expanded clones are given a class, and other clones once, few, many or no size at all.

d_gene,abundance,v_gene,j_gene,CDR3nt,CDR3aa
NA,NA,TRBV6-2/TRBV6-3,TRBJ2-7,TGTGCCAGCAGTTACTCGACTAGTTGGGGCGAGCAGTACTTC,CASSYSTSWGEQYF
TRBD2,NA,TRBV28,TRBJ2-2,TGTGCCAGCAACTCAGGACTAGCGGGACACGGGGAGCTGTTTTTT,CASNSGLAGHGELFF
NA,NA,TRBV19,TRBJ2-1,TGTGCCAGTAGTTGGGGGCCCTCCTACAATGAGCAGTTCTTC,CASSWGPSYNEQFF
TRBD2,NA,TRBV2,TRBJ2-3,TGTGCCAGCAGGAGGACTAGCGGGAGGTTAACAGATACGCAGTATTTT,CASRRTSGRLTDTQYF
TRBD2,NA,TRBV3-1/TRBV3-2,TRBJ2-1,TGTGCCAGCAGCCAACTCTTTGCTAGCGGGAGTTCCTACAATGAGCAGTTCTTC,CASSQLFASGSSYNEQFF
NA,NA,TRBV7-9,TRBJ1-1,TGTGCCAGCAGCTCGGGACAAAATAAAAAAGCTGAAGCTTTCTTT,CASSSGQNKKAEAFF
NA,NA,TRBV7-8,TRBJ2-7,TGTGCCAGCAGCTTAGGTACGGGACGGGTAGACTTC,CASSLGTGRVDF
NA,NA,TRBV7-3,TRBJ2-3,TGTGCCAGCAGCTCCACGGGTCTCACAGATACGCAGTATTTT,CASSSTGLTDTQYF
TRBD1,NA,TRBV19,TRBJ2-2,TGTGCCAGTAATCTCCTGACAGGGTTCAACACCGGGGAGCTGTTTTTT,CASNLLTGFNTGELFF
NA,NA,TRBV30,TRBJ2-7,TGTGCCTGGAGTGTCGTGTACGAGCAGTACTTC,CAWSVVYEQYF
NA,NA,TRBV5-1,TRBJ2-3,TGCGCCAGCAGCTTGGCTTCCTATGGAGGCACAGATACGCAGTATTTT,CASSLASYGGTDTQYF
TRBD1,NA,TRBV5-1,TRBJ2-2,TGCGCCAGCAGCTTGGGACAGGGGGCACACGGGGAGCTGTTTTTT,CASSLGQGAHGELFF
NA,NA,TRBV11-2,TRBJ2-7,TGTGCCAGCAGCTCGGGTAATGTGGGAGGCTACGAGCAGTACTTC,CASSSGNVGGYEQYF
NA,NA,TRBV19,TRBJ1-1,TGTGCCAGTACCACCCCCGGAGCGAGAGAAGCTTTCTTT,CASTTPGAREAFF
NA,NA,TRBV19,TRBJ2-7,TGTGCCAGTAGTATGAAAATCTCGGGAAGTAGCGAGGCCTACGAGCAGTACTTC,CASSMKISGSSEAYEQYF
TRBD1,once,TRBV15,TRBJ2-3,TGTGCCACCAGCAGAGGACGAGAACAGGGGACAGATACGCAGTATTTT,CATSRGREQGTDTQYF
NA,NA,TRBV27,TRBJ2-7,TGTGCCAGCAGTTTAGACGGCAGATACTACGAGCAGTACTTC,CASSLDGRYYEQYF
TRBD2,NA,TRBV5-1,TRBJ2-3,TGCGCCAGCAGCCGATATACTAGCGGGGACACAGATACGCAGTATTTT,CASSRYTSGDTDTQYF
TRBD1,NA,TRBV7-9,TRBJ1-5,TGTGCCAGCAGCCGACAGGGGACCCTTGCTCAGCCCCAGCATTTT,CASSRQGTLAQPQHF
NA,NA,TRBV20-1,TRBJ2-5,TGCAGTGCTAGTGGTGGGCGGCAGGGCCAAGAGACCCAGTACTTC,CSASGGRQGQETQYF
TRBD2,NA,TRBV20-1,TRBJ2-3,TGCAGTGCTAGTTCGAGCGGGAGGGCCGGGACGCAGTATTTT,CSASSSGRAGTQYF
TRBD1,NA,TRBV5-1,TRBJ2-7,TGCGCCAGCAGCTTTGGACAGGGACCGGGGCAGTACTTC,CASSFGQGPGQYF
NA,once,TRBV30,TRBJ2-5,TGTGCCTGGAGTGCCAAATGGGGGGAAAGGGAGACCCAGTACTTC,CAWSAKWGERETQYF
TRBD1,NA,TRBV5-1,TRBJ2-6,TGCGCCAGCAGGATCGTCCAGGGGGCAACAAAATCTGGGGCCAACGTCCTGACTTTC,CASRIVQGATKSGANVLTF
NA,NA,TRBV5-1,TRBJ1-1,TGCGCCAGCAGCCCCCTTACTGGACCGATGAACACTGAAGCTTTCTTT,CASSPLTGPMNTEAFF
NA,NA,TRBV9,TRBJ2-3,TGTGCCAGCAGACCCCCGGGAGCCACAGATACGCAGTATTTT,CASRPPGATDTQYF
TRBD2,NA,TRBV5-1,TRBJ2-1,TGCGCCAGCAGCTTAGCGGGAGTCAACTACAATGAGCAGTTCTTC,CASSLAGVNYNEQFF
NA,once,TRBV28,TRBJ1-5,TGTGCCAGCAGTTTAACGGGGGTCCCAAGCGATGATCAGCCCCAGCATTTT,CASSLTGVPSDDQPQHF
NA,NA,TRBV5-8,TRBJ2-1,TGTGCCAGCAGCTCCCAAAGTAGGGAGCTCAGTGAGCAGTTCTTC,CASSSQSRELSEQFF
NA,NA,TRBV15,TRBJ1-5,TGTGCCACCAGCACTCCCTTGATTGGGTCGAATCAGCCCCAGCATTTT,CATSTPLIGSNQPQHF
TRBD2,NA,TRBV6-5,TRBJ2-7,TGTGCCAGCAGACTAGCGTTCTACGAGCAGTACTTC,CASRLAFYEQYF
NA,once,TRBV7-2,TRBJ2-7,TGTGCCAGCAGCGGAAGCTACGAGCAGTACTTC,CASSGSYEQYF
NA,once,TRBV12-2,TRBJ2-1,TGTGCAAGTCGCTTAGCGCGTACCTTTGAGCAGTTCTTC,CASRLARTFEQFF
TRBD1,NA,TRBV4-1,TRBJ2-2,TGCGCCAGCAGCCAACCCTGGACAGGGACAGGGGAGCTGTTTTTT,CASSQPWTGTGELFF
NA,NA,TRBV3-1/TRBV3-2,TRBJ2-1,TGTGCCAGCAGGTACTTAGCAGGGGATTCTGAGCAGTTCTTC,CASRYLAGDSEQFF
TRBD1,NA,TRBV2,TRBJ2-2,TGTGCCAGCAGTAGTGGGACAGGGGTGAACACCGGGGAGCTGTTTTTT,CASSSGTGVNTGELFF
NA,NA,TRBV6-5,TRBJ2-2,TGTGCCAGCCGAAGGACGGGGACGAACACCGGGGAGCTGTTTTTT,CASRRTGTNTGELFF
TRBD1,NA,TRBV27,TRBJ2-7,TGTGCCAGCAGTCCCACTGGGACAGGGGGTTCCGAGCAGTACTTC,CASSPTGTGGSEQYF
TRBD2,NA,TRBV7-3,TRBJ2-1,TGTGCCAGCAGCCCGAGTGGACTAGCGGGGCTAGATGAGCAGTTCTTC,CASSPSGLAGLDEQFF
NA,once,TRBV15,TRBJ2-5,TGTGCCACAACCCCAACCCGGGACCCAAGGCGAGAGACCCAGTACTTC,CATTPTRDPRRETQYF
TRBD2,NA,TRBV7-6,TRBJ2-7,TGTGCCAGCAGCCTAGCGGGGGCCTACGAGCAGTACTTC,CASSLAGAYEQYF
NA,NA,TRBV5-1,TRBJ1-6,TGCGCCAGCAGCCCATCCGGGCAGGGCTTCTCACCCCTCCACTTT,CASSPSGQGFSPLHF
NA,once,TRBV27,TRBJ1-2,TGTGCCAGCAGAGAAAGGGGGGTCCTGGGTGGCTACACCTTC,CASRERGVLGGYTF
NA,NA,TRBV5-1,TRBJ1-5,TGCGCCAGCAGCTTGTCCGGTAATCAGCCCCAGCATTTT,CASSLSGNQPQHF
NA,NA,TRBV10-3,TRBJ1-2,TGTGCCATCAGTGGTGCTGGTACCCCTAGTGGCTACACCTTC,CAISGAGTPSGYTF
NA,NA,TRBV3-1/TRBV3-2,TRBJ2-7,TGTGCCAGCAGCCCCTCGGGATACCCGTCCTACGAGCAGTACTTC,CASSPSGYPSYEQYF
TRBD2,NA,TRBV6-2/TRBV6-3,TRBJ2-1,TGTGCCAGCAGTAAGCTAGCGGGCCCCAATGAGCAGTTCTTC,CASSKLAGPNEQFF
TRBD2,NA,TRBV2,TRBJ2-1,TGTGCCAGCACCCGGGAAGCGGGAGTCATCGATGAGCAGTTCTTC,CASTREAGVIDEQFF